The subject of this entry is one T cell receptor beta chain. For sorted subsets, 200 ng DNA per replicate equaled about 31,000 T cell genomes. Methods used by the authors: Junction-only sequences without quality scores were provided by ImmunoSEQ, so filtering was different. TCRdb keeps only in-frame clones here, not all; method: immunoSEQ multiplex PCR. V and J calls and clone size are as listed in that table; D and trimming were resolved from the DNA. The top ten clones hold around 0.15% of a sample with more than 2,000,000 clones, 85% to 95% of them seen once. Adults of Caucasian background living in Nashville, Tennessee made up all donors. The study separated CD4+ cells into CD45RA+ naive and CD45RA-negative memory subsets. This record comes from a study of shared clonotypes between healthy human individuals. This CDR3 has 15 residues. Germline loops: CDR1 LGHNA, CDR2 YNFKEQ.

The specimen was naive CD4+ T cells sorted from blood. Subset here: CD45RA+ positively selected. This TCR was recovered from a man aged 18 to 29 in good health. The gene calls are TRBV4-2 and TRBJ2-5; 15 nucleotides line up with TRBD2. The last part of the DNA fits TRBJ2-7 better; the J call may be wrong. The CDR3 DNA reads TGTGCCAGCAGCCTGGGACTAGCGGGGGGCTACGAGCAGTACTTC. This codes for CASSLGLAGGYEQYF.